The 23 T cell receptor beta chains in this list originate from one sample, sequenced in a study of lymphopenia after photon versus proton radiotherapy. Repertoires were generated with immunoSEQ multiplex PCR, while TCRdb's copy carries only in-frame clones and drops some. The sample has around 31,000 clones, 85% to 90% seen once. The material was peripheral blood, obtained from a patient treated with proton-based radiotherapy. These receptors were taken from a woman in her 70s with pancreatic cancer. Some clones in this sample may be carry-over from other donors' samples.

V and J are TRBV6-1 and TRBJ1-1; D is unresolved. V was trimmed by 4 bases and J by 4 bases, leaving 13 bases between them. Per germline, CDR1 MNHNS and CDR2 SASEGT. This CDR3 has 14 amino acids. CDR3 nucleotide sequence: TGTGCCAGCAGTGTTGGCGGGGTGAGCACTGAAGCTTTCTTT. Translation gives CASSVGGVSTEAFF.

The chain has TRBV5-6 and TRBJ2-5, with D perhaps matching TRBD2 (6 bases). Germline V gene data show CDR1 as SGHDT and CDR2 as YYEEEE. This CDR3 is built from 14 residues. The V gene lost 3 bases and the J gene lost 1 base, with 10 bases spanning the gap. The CDR3 nucleotides read TGTGCCAGCAGCTCGGGACTTTTCCAAGAGACCCAGTACTTC. Its translation: CASSSGLFQETQYF.

V and J are TRBV28 and TRBJ1-4; D gene uncertain. Looked up from germline, CDR1 is MDHEN and CDR2 is SYDVKM. V dropped 6 bases and J dropped 4 bases, with 9 bases sitting between them. There are 13 residues in the CDR3. As DNA, the CDR3 is TGTGCCAGCAGGGAGGCAAGTAATGAAAAACTGTTTTTT. Translated: CASREASNEKLFF.

The chain couples TRBV5-1 to TRBJ2-5; D possibly uses TRBD1 or TRBD2 (5 bases each). Between the trimmed V and J ends, which lost 4 bases and 5 bases, there was a span of 9 bases. CDR1 is SGHRS and CDR2 is YFSETQ in the germline V gene. The CDR3 consists of 12 residues. CDR3 protein: CASSQWGETQYF. In DNA form, the CDR3 reads TGCGCCAGCAGCCAGTGGGGGGAGACCCAGTACTTC.

The CDR3 sequence: CSVDRIDRPAADTQYF. The CDR3 DNA reads TGCAGCGTTGATCGCATCGACAGGCCGGCAGCAGATACGCAGTATTTT. V is TRBV29-1 and J is TRBJ2-3; tentatively, D is TRBD1 (6 bases). Germline CDR1 is SQVTM and CDR2 is ANQGSEA. The V end lost 3 bases, the J end lost 4 bases, and 20 bases lay between the germline ends. The length of the CDR3 is 16 residues.

The CDR3 sequence is CASSLSRRGAEAFF. CDR3 in DNA: TGTGCCAGCAGCTTATCCCGGAGGGGAGCTGAAGCTTTCTTT. The chain is built from TRBV7-2 and TRBJ1-1, with TRBD1 as a possible D gene (5 bases). The CDR3 contains 14 residues. V gave up 2 bases and J gave up 6 bases, with 13 bases separating them. CDR1 and CDR2 from the germline V gene are SGHTA and FQGNSA.

The chain uses TRBV5-1 and TRBJ1-3; the D is unclear. Germline-derived CDR1 and CDR2 are SGHRS and YFSETQ. Trimming stripped 0 bases from V and 0 bases from J, with 10 bases between. This CDR3 has 16 residues. This chain's CDR3 is CASSLAGARSGNTIYF. CDR3 coding DNA: TGCGCCAGCAGCTTGGCGGGCGCGCGCTCTGGAAACACCATATATTTT.

V and J are TRBV19 and TRBJ2-1, with 8 nucleotides matching TRBD2. J was trimmed by 5 bases and V by 8 bases; bases with no gene match: 8. This CDR3 comprises 14 residues. Germline CDR1 reads LNHDA; CDR2 reads SQIVND (reference sequence). In DNA, the CDR3 is TGTGCCAGTGACTTGACTAGCGCCGACAATGAGCAGTTCTTC. As protein: CASDLTSADNEQFF.

The rearrangement uses TRBV29-1 and TRBJ1-2, with D possibly TRBD1 on 5 matching bases. V lost 4 bases, J lost 4 bases, and 10 bases lay in between. Germline V CDR1 and CDR2: SQVTM, ANQGSEA. The CDR3 runs to 12 residues. The CDR3 spells CSVGERGYGYTF. CDR3 coding DNA: TGCAGCGTTGGCGAGAGGGGCTATGGCTACACCTTC.

Regarding this clone: A junction end diverges from the germline sequence, so it may reflect a read error. The chain joins TRBV5-1 to TRBJ1-2; D is perhaps TRBD1 (6 bases). This CDR3 is 15 amino acids long. The germline V gene has CDR1 SGHRS and CDR2 YFSETQ. The CDR3, as DNA: TGTGCCAGCAGCTTTTACAGTCGACAGGACTATGGCTACACCTTC. As protein: CASSFYSRQDYGYTF.

As DNA, the CDR3 is TGCGCCAGCAGTGAGACCAGGGGTGGCCGTACGACGCAGTACTTC. Amino acids: CASSETRGGRTTQYF. The chain couples TRBV10-1 to TRBJ2-7; D is possibly TRBD1 (6 bases). The V end lost 2 bases, the J end lost 9 bases, and 20 bases lay between the germline ends. CDR1 WNHNN and CDR2 SYGVQD come from the germline V gene (reference sequence). The CDR3 extends over 15 amino acids.

The genes are TRBV28 and TRBJ1-5; 9 nucleotides agree with TRBD1. V trimming: 5 bases; J trimming: 7 bases; junction bases outside the gene matches: 9. This CDR3 comprises 15 residues. Germline V lookup: CDR1 MDHEN, CDR2 SYDVKM. In nucleotides, the CDR3 is TGTGCCAGCAGTCCTGGGACAGGGTCATTACAGCCCCAGCATTTT. Amino acid sequence: CASSPGTGSLQPQHF.

This clone is a singleton in its sample. This chain links TRBV20-1 with TRBJ2-4; tentatively, D is TRBD2 (5 bases). This CDR3 region has 11 residues. CDR1 is DFQATT, CDR2 SNEGSKA, per germline (reference sequence). Trimming shortened V by 6 bases and J by 12 bases, and 15 bases separated the two germline ends. The DNA for the CDR3 is TGCAGTGCACCTCGGACGGGATATCAGTACTTC. Translation gives CSAPRTGYQYF.

CDR3 amino acids: CASSGSSGSAGNEQFF. The CDR3 DNA sequence: TGTGCCAGTAGTGGATCTAGCGGGAGTGCGGGGAATGAGCAGTTCTTC. J is TRBJ2-1 and V is TRBV19; 10 bases align to TRBD2. Germline V gives CDR1 LNHDA, CDR2 SQIVND (reference sequence). The V gene end was trimmed by 5 bases and the J gene end by 7 bases; junction bases not matched to a gene: 11. The CDR3 runs to 16 residues.

The chain employs TRBV29-1 and TRBJ1-1, with 8 bases matching TRBD1. V lost 5 bases and J lost 0; bases outside the gene matches: 5. The germline V gene encodes CDR1 SQVTM and CDR2 ANQGSEA. The CDR3 loop spans 14 amino acids. CDR3 amino acids: CSVTGQGVNTEAFF. The CDR3 DNA is TGCAGCGTTACCGGACAGGGAGTGAACACTGAAGCTTTCTTT.

The chain is built from TRBV7-9 and TRBJ2-7; 9 nucleotides agree with TRBD1. CDR3 size: 16 residues. In germline, CDR1 is SEHNR, CDR2 FQNEAQ (reference sequence). Germline trimming cut 4 bases from V and 1 base from J; bases unmatched to any gene: 8. The CDR3 region is CASSSIGQGNSYEQYF. For the CDR3, the DNA is TGTGCCAGCAGCTCGATTGGACAGGGGAATTCCTACGAGCAGTACTTC.

CDR3 bases: TGCGCCAGCTCCTTGACAGAGAGCTACGAGCAGTACTTC. It is translated as CASSLTESYEQYF. The chain uses TRBV10-2 and TRBJ2-7; tentative D call: TRBD1 (5 bases). Trimming stripped 8 bases from V and 3 bases from J, with 14 bases between. The CDR3 is 13 residues long. Germline-derived CDR1 and CDR2 are WSHSY and SAAADI.

The genes are TRBV10-3 and TRBJ2-7, with 8 positions matching TRBD2. This CDR3 has 11 amino acids. The V segment lost 11 bases and the J segment 5 bases; nucleotides outside the gene matches: 5. Germline V gives CDR1 ENHRY, CDR2 SYGVKD. CDR3: CASAGEDEQYF. The CDR3 nucleotides are TGTGCCTCAGCGGGAGAAGACGAGCAGTACTTC.

As concerns this clone: At one boundary the junction diverges from the germline segment, which might be a read error. V is TRBV7-7 and J is TRBJ2-5; D not resolved. Germline-derived CDR1 and CDR2 are SSHAT and FNYEAQ (reference sequence). This CDR3 spans 13 amino acids. The CDR3 reads CASSLQPQETQYF. Written as DNA, the CDR3 is TGTGCTAGCAGCTTACAGCCACAAGAGACCCAGTACTTC.

The chain combines TRBV6-6 with TRBJ2-1, with TRBD2 matching 13 bases. CDR1 and CDR2 from the germline V gene are MNHNY and SVGAGI (reference sequence). This CDR3 comprises 15 residues. Trimming at V came to 7 bases and at J to 8 bases, leaving 8 bases not matched to a gene. For the CDR3, the DNA is TGTGCCAGCACCCCGGGGACTAGCGGGAACCATGAGCAGTTCTTC. This sequence encodes CASTPGTSGNHEQFF.

This chain uses TRBV2 with TRBJ2-2; perhaps TRBD1 as D (5 bases). CDR3 size: 14 residues. The germline CDR1 and CDR2 sequences are SNHLY and FYNNEI. The V gene lost 2 bases and the J gene lost 3 bases, with 7 bases spanning the gap. The chain's CDR3 is CASSEQGHTGELFF. The DNA for the CDR3 is TGTGCCAGCAGTGAACAGGGTCACACCGGGGAGCTGTTTTTT.

The chain links TRBV19 to TRBJ1-2; a possible D gene is TRBD1 (5 bases). This CDR3 is built from 15 residues. V was cut by 2 bases and J by 4 bases, with 14 bases left in between. Germline V CDR1 and CDR2: LNHDA, SQIVND (reference sequence). CDR3 nucleotides: TGTGCCAGTAGTATATCGGCAGGGTCGGGCTATGGCTACACCTTC. Residues: CASSISAGSGYGYTF.

This clone was recorded only once. This chain joins TRBV7-6 and TRBJ2-7; D unresolved. Germline assignment: CDR1 SGHVS and CDR2 FNYEAQ. Trimming removed 5 bases from V and 6 bases from J, with 11 bases in between. The CDR3 sequence is 12 residues long. The chain's CDR3 is CASSDVLSEQYF. The CDR3 DNA reads TGTGCCAGCAGCGATGTGCTTTCCGAGCAGTACTTC.